Described below is a single T cell receptor beta chain sequence and its context. This sample stems from a study of blood T cell repertoires in COVID-19. Study details: Some COVID-19 samples were acute and others convalescent; all came from the United States, Italy and Spain. Sample material is recorded as cDNA or gDNA derived from T cells, B-cell-depleted T cells, or PBMCs.

Method: immunoSEQ multiplex PCR; TCRdb's copy keeps in-frame clones and lacks some. The table shows some 120,000 clones, with 88% occurring only once. The CDR3 has 15 residues. Trimming removed 2 bases from V and 3 bases from J; junction bases left unmatched: 6. Germline CDR1 reads SGHRS; CDR2 reads YFSETQ. Sequencing was done on a sample of peripheral blood. This TCR came from a human donor in a cohort sampled during active COVID-19. The rearrangement uses TRBV5-1 and TRBJ2-3; 7 nucleotides match TRBD2. For the CDR3, the DNA is TGCGCCAGCAGCTTATTACTAGCGATGACAGATACGCAGTATTTT. It translates to CASSLLLAMTDTQYF.